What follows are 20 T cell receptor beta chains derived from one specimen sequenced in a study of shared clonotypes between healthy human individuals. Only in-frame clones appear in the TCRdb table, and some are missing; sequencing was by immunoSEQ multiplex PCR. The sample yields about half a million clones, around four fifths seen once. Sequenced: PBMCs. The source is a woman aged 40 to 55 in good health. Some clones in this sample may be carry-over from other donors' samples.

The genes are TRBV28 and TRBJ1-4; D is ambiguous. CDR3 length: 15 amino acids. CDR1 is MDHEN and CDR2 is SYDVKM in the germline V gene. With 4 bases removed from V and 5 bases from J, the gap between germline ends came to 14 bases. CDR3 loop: CASSSPGYGNEKLFF. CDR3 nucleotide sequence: TGTGCCAGCAGTTCCCCGGGGTACGGAAATGAAAAACTGTTTTTT.

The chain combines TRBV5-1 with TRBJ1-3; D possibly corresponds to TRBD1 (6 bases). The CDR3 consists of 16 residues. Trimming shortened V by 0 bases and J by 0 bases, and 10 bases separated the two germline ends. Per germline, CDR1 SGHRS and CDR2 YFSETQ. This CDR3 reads CASSLGDIFSGNTIYF. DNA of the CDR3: TGCGCCAGCAGCTTGGGGGACATCTTCTCTGGAAACACCATATATTTT.

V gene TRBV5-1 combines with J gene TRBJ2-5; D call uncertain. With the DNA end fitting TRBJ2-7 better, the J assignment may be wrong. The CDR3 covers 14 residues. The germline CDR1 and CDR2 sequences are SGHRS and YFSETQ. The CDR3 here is CASSLASVRSEQYF. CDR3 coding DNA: TGCGCCAGCAGCTTGGCCAGTGTTAGGTCCGAGCAGTACTTC.

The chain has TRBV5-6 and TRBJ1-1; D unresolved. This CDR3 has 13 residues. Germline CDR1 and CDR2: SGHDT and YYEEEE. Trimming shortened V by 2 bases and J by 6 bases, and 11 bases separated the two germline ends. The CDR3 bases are TGTGCCAGCAGCTTCGGGGAGAGCGCTGAAGCTTTCTTT. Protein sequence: CASSFGESAEAFF.

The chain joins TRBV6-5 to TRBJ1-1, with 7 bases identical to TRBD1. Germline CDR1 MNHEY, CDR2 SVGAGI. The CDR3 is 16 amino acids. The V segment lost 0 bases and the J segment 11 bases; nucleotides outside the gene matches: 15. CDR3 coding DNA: TGTGCCAGCAGTTACTCGACCCCAGACAGGGTTAATGTGGCTTTCTTT. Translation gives CASSYSTPDRVNVAFF.

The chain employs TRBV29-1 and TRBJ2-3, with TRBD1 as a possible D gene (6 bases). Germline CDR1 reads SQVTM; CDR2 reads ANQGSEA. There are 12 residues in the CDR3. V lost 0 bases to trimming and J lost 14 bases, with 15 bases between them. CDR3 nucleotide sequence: TGCAGCGTTGAAGATCCTGGCAAACAGGGGTATTTT. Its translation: CSVEDPGKQGYF.

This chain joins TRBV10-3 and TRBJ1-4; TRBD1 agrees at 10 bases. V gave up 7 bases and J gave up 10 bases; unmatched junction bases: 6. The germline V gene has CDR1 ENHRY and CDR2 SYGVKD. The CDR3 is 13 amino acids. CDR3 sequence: CAIKGQGSGKLFF. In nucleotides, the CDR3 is TGTGCCATCAAGGGACAGGGGTCAGGAAAACTGTTTTTT.

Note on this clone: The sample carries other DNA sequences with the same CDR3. This CDR3 reads CASSPPGGQQPQHF. The CDR3 nucleotides read TGTGCCAGCTCACCACCAGGGGGACAGCAGCCCCAGCATTTT. V gene TRBV18 combines with J gene TRBJ1-5; the match to TRBD1 covers 7 bases. Germline V gene sequence: CDR1 KGHSH, CDR2 LQKENI. This CDR3 spans 14 amino acids. Unmatched junction bases numbered 3, after V lost 0 bases and J lost 7 bases.

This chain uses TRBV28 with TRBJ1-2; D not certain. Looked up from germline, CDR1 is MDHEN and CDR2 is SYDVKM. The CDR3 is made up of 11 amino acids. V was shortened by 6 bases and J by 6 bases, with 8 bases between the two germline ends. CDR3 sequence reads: CASRGENGYTF. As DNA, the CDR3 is TGTGCCAGCAGAGGAGAGAATGGCTACACCTTC.

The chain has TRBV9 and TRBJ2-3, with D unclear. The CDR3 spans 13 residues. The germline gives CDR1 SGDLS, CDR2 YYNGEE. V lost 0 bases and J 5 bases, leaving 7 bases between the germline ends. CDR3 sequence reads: CASSVAAQDTQYF. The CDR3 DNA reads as TGTGCCAGCAGCGTAGCGGCACAAGATACGCAGTATTTT.

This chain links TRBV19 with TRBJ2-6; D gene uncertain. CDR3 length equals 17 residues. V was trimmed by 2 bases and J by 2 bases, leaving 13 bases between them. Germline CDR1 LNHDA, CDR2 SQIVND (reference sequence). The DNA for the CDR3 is TGTGCCAGTAGTATAACGGTCTCTTCGGCTGGGGCCAACGTCCTGACTTTC. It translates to CASSITVSSAGANVLTF.

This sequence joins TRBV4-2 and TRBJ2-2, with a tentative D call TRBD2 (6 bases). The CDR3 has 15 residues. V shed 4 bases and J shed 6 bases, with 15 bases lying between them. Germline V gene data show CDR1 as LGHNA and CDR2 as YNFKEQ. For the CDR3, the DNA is TGTGCCAGCAGCCCCATAGGCGGGGACGCCGGGGAGCTGTTTTTT. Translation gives CASSPIGGDAGELFF.

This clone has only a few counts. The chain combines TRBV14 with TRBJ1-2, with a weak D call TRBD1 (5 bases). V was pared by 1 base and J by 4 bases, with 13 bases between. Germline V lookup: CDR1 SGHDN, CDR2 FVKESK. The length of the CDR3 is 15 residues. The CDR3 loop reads CASSQGFGGGYGYTF. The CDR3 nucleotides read TGTGCCAGCAGCCAAGGCTTTGGCGGGGGCTATGGCTACACCTTC.

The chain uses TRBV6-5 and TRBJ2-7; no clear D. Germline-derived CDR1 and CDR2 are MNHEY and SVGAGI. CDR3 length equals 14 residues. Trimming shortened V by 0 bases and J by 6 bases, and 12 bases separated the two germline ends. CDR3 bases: TGTGCCAGCAGTTACTCGTTTTACCCGGCCGAGCAGTACTTC. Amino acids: CASSYSFYPAEQYF.

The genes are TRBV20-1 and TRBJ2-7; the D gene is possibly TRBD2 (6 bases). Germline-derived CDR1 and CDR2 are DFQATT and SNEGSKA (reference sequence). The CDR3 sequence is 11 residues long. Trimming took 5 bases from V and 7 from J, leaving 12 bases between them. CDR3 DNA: TGCAGTGCTGGCCCCCGGGGGGAGCAGTACTTC. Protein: CSAGPRGEQYF.

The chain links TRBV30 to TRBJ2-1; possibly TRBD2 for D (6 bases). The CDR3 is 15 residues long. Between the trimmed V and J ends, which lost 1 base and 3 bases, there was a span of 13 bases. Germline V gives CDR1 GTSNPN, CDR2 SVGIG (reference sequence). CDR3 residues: CAWSGGNERYNEQFF. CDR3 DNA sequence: TGTGCCTGGAGTGGCGGGAATGAACGCTACAATGAGCAGTTCTTC.

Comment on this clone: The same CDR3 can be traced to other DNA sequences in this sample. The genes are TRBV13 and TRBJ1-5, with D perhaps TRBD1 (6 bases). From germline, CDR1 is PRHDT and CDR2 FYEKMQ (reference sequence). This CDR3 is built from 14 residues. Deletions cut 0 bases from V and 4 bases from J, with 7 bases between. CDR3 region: CASSLGQGNQPQHF. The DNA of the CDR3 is TGTGCCAGCAGCTTAGGACAGGGTAATCAGCCCCAGCATTTT.

The CDR3 region has the DNA TGTGCCAGCAGCTTGGCCGACACTTCCCAAGGGGGCTACACCTTC. Its protein product is CASSLADTSQGGYTF. V gene TRBV5-4 combines with J gene TRBJ1-2; D unclear. Deletions cut 0 bases from V and 8 bases from J, with 17 bases between. The CDR3 consists of 15 residues. Germline CDR1 SGHNT, CDR2 YYREEE (reference sequence).

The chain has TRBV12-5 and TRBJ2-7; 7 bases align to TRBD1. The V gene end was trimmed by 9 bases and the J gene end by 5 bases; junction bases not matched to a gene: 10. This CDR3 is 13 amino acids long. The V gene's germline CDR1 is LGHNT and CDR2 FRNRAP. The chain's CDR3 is CASKASGGNEQYF. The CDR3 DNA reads TGTGCTAGCAAGGCGTCAGGGGGAAACGAGCAGTACTTC.

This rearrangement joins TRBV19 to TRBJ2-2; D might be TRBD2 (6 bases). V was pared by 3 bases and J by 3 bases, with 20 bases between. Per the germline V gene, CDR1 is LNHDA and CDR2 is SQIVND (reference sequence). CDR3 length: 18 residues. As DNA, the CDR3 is TGTGCCAGTAGTATTAGACGAAATCCACGGGAGTACACCGGGGAGCTGTTTTTT. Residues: CASSIRRNPREYTGELFF.